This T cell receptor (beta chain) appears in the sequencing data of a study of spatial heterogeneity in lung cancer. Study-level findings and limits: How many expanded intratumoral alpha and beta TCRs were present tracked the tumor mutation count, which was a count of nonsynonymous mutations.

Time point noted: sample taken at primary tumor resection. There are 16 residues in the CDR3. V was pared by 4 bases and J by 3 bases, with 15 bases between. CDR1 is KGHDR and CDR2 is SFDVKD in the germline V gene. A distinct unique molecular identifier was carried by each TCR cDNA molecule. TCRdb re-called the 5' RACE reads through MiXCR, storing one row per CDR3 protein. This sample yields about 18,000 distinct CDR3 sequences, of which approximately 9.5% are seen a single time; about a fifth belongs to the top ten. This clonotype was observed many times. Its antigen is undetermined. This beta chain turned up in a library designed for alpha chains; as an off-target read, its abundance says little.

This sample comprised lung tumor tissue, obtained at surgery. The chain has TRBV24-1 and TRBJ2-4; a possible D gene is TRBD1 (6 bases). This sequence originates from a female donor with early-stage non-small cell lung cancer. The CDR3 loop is CATSDTRAGVKNIQYF. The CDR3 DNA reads TGTGCCACCAGTGACACTCGGGCAGGGGTCAAAAACATTCAGTACTTC.